This TCR beta chain comes out of a study of T-cell memory formation after mild COVID-19. This clonotype has only a few counts. The CDR3 totals 16 residues. The germline gives CDR1 SGHRS, CDR2 YFSETQ. V gave up 2 bases and J gave up 5 bases; unmatched junction bases: 9. TCRdb re-called the 5' RACE reads with MiXCR, one entry per CDR3 protein. Of fewer than 350,000 distinct CDR3 sequences listed, 7% to 10% are singletons. V is TRBV5-1 and J is TRBJ2-5; 10 positions agree with TRBD2. Input material: PBMCs or a T cell subset sorted from them (not recorded which). The TCR was taken from a man aged 18 to 30 who had mild COVID-19 (a few samples of this study predate the infection). Cell type and time point are not known. CDR3: CASSLATSSGGETQYF. For the CDR3, the DNA is TGCGCCAGCAGCTTAGCCACATCTAGCGGGGGTGAGACCCAGTACTTC.